A single sample is the source of the 28 T cell receptor beta chains below, sequenced in a study of T cells after yellow fever vaccination. TCRdb redid the calling of the 5' RACE reads with MiXCR, one entry per CDR3 protein. The top ten hold approximately 15% of the sample, which has 400,000 or so distinct CDR3 sequences, around 6.4% seen once. The source was PBMCs, collected 5 days after the yellow fever booster vaccination. These receptors originate from a man aged 30 to 45 who received the YFV17D yellow fever vaccine.

This clonotype was picked up many times. V is TRBV3-1 and J is TRBJ2-2; no clear D. The CDR3 totals 17 residues. Per germline, CDR1 LGHDT and CDR2 YNNKEL (reference sequence). V lost 1 base and J lost 1, with 13 bases in between. The CDR3 loop reads CASSQAGGRLNTGELFF. CDR3 DNA: TGTGCCAGCAGCCAAGCGGGCGGCAGACTGAACACCGGGGAGCTGTTTTTT.

This clonotype was counted only a few times. V gene TRBV20-1 combines with J gene TRBJ2-3; a weak D match, TRBD2 (5 bases). The V end lost 2 bases, the J end lost 9 bases, and 15 bases lay between the germline ends. Germline V lookup: CDR1 DFQATT, CDR2 SNEGSKA (reference sequence). This CDR3 has 13 residues. The CDR3 is CSARYLGLPTQYF. CDR3 coding DNA: TGCAGTGCTAGATATCTTGGACTCCCAACGCAGTATTTT.

This clonotype was detected many times. The gene calls are TRBV2 and TRBJ2-3, with TRBD1 identical over 8 bases. With 7 bases clipped from V and 2 bases from J, the junction kept 11 bases outside the gene matches. The CDR3 totals 16 residues. In germline, CDR1 is SNHLY, CDR2 FYNNEI. The CDR3 loop is CASKGAGQDYTDTQYF. The CDR3 coding sequence is TGTGCCAGCAAAGGGGCGGGACAGGACTACACAGATACGCAGTATTTT.

The chain carries TRBV16 and TRBJ2-4; possible D gene TRBD2, 6 bases. CDR1 and CDR2 from the germline V gene are KGHSY and FQNENV. Between the trimmed V and J ends, which lost 1 base and 1 base, there was a span of 20 bases. This CDR3 is 19 amino acids long. CDR3 DNA sequence: TGTGCCAGCAGCCAATATCCGGGGTTATCGGGAGAGGCCAAAAACATTCAGTACTTC. This codes for CASSQYPGLSGEAKNIQYF.

This clonotype came up many times. This chain joins TRBV19 and TRBJ2-3; D is unresolved. The CDR3 length is 17 residues. The V gene lost 0 bases and the J gene lost 7 bases, with 20 bases spanning the gap. CDR1 is LNHDA, CDR2 SQIVND, per germline (reference sequence). The CDR3 region has the DNA TGTGCCAGTAGTATAGAGGCACTAAATTTTAGGGCCTATACGCAGTATTTT. Protein: CASSIEALNFRAYTQYF.

A few counts support this clonotype. V usage is TRBV27 and J usage is TRBJ2-7, with a tentative D call TRBD2 (5 bases). The germline gives CDR1 MNHEY, CDR2 SMNVEV (reference sequence). The CDR3 is made up of 13 amino acids. Trimming cost V 5 bases and J 4 bases, with 12 bases left between them. As DNA, the CDR3 is TGTGCCAGCAGTCGGGGAGTAGGGTACGAGCAGTACTTC. Its protein is CASSRGVGYEQYF.

This clonotype has just one count. The gene calls are TRBV28 and TRBJ2-3, with 13 bases aligning to TRBD2. The germline gives CDR1 MDHEN, CDR2 SYDVKM. CDR3 length: 17 amino acids. The J segment lost 5 bases and the V segment lost 10 bases, leaving 15 bases of the junction unmatched. CDR3 DNA: TGTGCCATCGGCCTTGTTCCCTGGACTAGCGGGGGAGATACGCAGTATTTT. Protein: CAIGLVPWTSGGDTQYF.

The V and J genes are TRBV20-1 and TRBJ1-5, with D unresolved. CDR1 and CDR2 from the germline V gene are DFQATT and SNEGSKA (reference sequence). This CDR3 region has 13 residues. V was trimmed by 1 base and J by 1 base, leaving 5 bases between them. The CDR3 DNA reads TGCAGTGCTAGAGGAAGGAGCAATCAGCCCCAGCATTTT. Its translation is CSARGRSNQPQHF.

This clonotype was detected only a few times. The rearrangement uses TRBV9 and TRBJ2-3; 12 nucleotides align to TRBD2. This CDR3 has 16 amino acids. Germline V gene lookup returns CDR1 SGDLS and CDR2 YYNGEE. The V segment lost 0 bases and the J segment 5 bases; nucleotides outside the gene matches: 4. CDR3 in DNA: TGTGCCAGCAGCGTAGCCGGGACTAGCGGGCAAGATACGCAGTATTTT. Translated: CASSVAGTSGQDTQYF.

This clonotype was seen only a few times. The chain links TRBV20-1 to TRBJ2-3; 11 nucleotides line up with TRBD2. Germline loops: CDR1 DFQATT, CDR2 SNEGSKA (reference sequence). This CDR3 is 14 amino acids long. The trim removed 6 bases at V and 10 bases at J, leaving 12 bases unmatched. The CDR3 spells CSALLAGVTSAQYF. CDR3 coding DNA: TGCAGTGCACTACTAGCGGGAGTGACCTCGGCGCAGTATTTT.

The chain is built from TRBV19 and TRBJ2-3; D possibly corresponds to TRBD2 (5 bases). In germline, CDR1 is LNHDA, CDR2 SQIVND (reference sequence). This CDR3 comprises 14 residues. V dropped 6 bases and J dropped 2 bases, with 12 bases sitting between them. As DNA, the CDR3 is TGTGCCAGTAGAGCCGGGATCCTCACAGATACGCAGTATTTT. Its translation: CASRAGILTDTQYF. Variable domain in full (rest from reference TRBV19 and TRBJ2-3): DGGITQSPKYLFRKEGQNVTLSCEQNLNHDAMYWYRQDPGQGLRLIYYSQIVNDFQKGDIAEGYSVSREKKESFPLTVTSAQKNPTAFYLCASRAGILTDTQYFGPGTRLTVL.

This chain joins TRBV20-1 and TRBJ2-3, with TRBD2 matching over 10 bases. CDR1 and CDR2 from the germline V gene are DFQATT and SNEGSKA (reference sequence). After removal of 2 bases from V and 3 bases from J, the junction contained 5 bases not matched to a gene. The CDR3 consists of 15 residues. CDR3 nucleotide sequence: TGCAGTGCTAGACCTAGCGGGAGCGCAACAGATACGCAGTATTTT. It codes for CSARPSGSATDTQYF.

The chain uses TRBV5-4 and TRBJ2-3, with TRBD2 identical over 8 bases. This CDR3 is built from 16 residues. Germline CDR1 SGHNT, CDR2 YYREEE (reference sequence). The V gene end was trimmed by 2 bases and the J gene end by 3 bases; junction bases not matched to a gene: 8. CDR3 DNA sequence: TGTGCCAGCAGCTTAAACAGCGGGAGTCGAACAGATACGCAGTATTTT. Translation gives CASSLNSGSRTDTQYF.

This clonotype was picked up a small number of times. The chain joins TRBV20-1 to TRBJ2-7; D uncertain. V was cut by 3 bases and J by 2 bases, with 14 bases left in between. CDR1 DFQATT and CDR2 SNEGSKA come from the germline V gene (reference sequence). The CDR3 runs 14 residues. The CDR3 is CSASPDGVTYEQYF. CDR3 bases: TGCAGTGCTAGCCCCGACGGAGTAACCTACGAGCAGTACTTC.

The chain combines TRBV5-1 with TRBJ2-5; D uncertain. Germline CDR1 and CDR2: SGHRS and YFSETQ. The CDR3 runs to 14 residues. V was pared by 4 bases and J by 5 bases, with 15 bases between. In nucleotides, the CDR3 is TGCGCCAGCAGCCCGACCGGGCAGGCGGAGACCCAGTACTTC. Protein: CASSPTGQAETQYF.

This chain uses TRBV11-2 with TRBJ2-1, with D uncertain. CDR1 is SGHAT, CDR2 FQNNGV, per germline. The V end lost 3 bases, the J end lost 9 bases, and 15 bases lay between the germline ends. The CDR3 contains 14 residues. DNA for the CDR3: TGTGCCAGCAGCTTCAGTGCGGCTAACACTGAGCAGTTCTTC. This codes for CASSFSAANTEQFF.

This clonotype was found many times. The chain couples TRBV6-7 to TRBJ2-7, with 8 bases that match TRBD1. TRBV6-7 is flagged as an ORF with uncertain function. The length of the CDR3 is 12 residues. J was trimmed by 4 bases and V by 8 bases; bases with no gene match: 4. The CDR3 DNA reads TGTGCCAGCGTTACAGGGGGTTACGAGCAGTACTTC. This encodes CASVTGGYEQYF.

This clonotype has more than one count but fewer than ten. V and J are TRBV29-1 and TRBJ2-1; 8 bases align to TRBD1. CDR1 SQVTM and CDR2 ANQGSEA come from the germline V gene. This CDR3 contains 12 residues. V was pared by 7 bases and J by 4 bases, with 3 bases of the junction left unmatched. The CDR3 coding sequence is TGCAGCGCCGGACAGGGATACAATGAGCAGTTCTTC. Translated, it gives CSAGQGYNEQFF.

CDR3 protein: CASSLTSWTDTQYF. The CDR3 DNA reads as TGTGCCAGCAGCCTGACGAGCTGGACAGATACGCAGTATTTT. The chain has TRBV7-2 and TRBJ2-3, with D hard to call. Germline V gives CDR1 SGHTA, CDR2 FQGNSA. This CDR3 region has 14 residues. Trimming left V 5 bases short and J 3 bases short, with 12 bases between.

There are many counts of this clonotype. CDR3 bases: TGTGCCAGCACGCAAACTAGCGGAACAAGCTACGAGCAGTACTTC. It yields the protein CASTQTSGTSYEQYF. V is TRBV6-1 and J is TRBJ2-7; TRBD2 aligns across 8 bases. The germline gives CDR1 MNHNS, CDR2 SASEGT. The CDR3 extends over 15 amino acids. V lost 7 bases, J lost 3 bases, and 11 bases stayed unmatched.

Ten or more counts support this clonotype. The chain carries TRBV6-5 and TRBJ1-3; TRBD1 might be the D (5 bases). The CDR3 runs to 17 residues. V was clipped by 5 bases and J by 0 bases, with 17 bases between them. Germline-derived CDR1 and CDR2 are MNHEY and SVGAGI. In nucleotides, the CDR3 is TGTGCCAGCAGTAGCACTCGGGGGATCCGCTCTGGAAACACCATATATTTT. Its protein product is CASSSTRGIRSGNTIYF.

The genes are TRBV7-2 and TRBJ2-7, with D unresolved. Germline loops: CDR1 SGHTA, CDR2 FQGNSA. There are 13 residues in the CDR3. V was shortened by 4 bases and J by 3 bases, with 10 bases between the two germline ends. CDR3 nucleotide sequence: TGTGCCAGCAGCTCGCTGCTTTACTACGAGCAGTACTTC. Protein sequence: CASSSLLYYEQYF.

This clonotype appeared many times. This chain uses TRBV7-9 with TRBJ2-7, with 11 positions matching TRBD2. This CDR3 has 16 amino acids. Germline lookup yields CDR1 SEHNR and CDR2 FQNEAQ (reference sequence). V lost 5 bases, J lost 2 bases, and 8 bases stayed unmatched. The CDR3 DNA follows: TGTGCCAGCAGCCCTACTAGCGGGAGAGGTACCTACGAGCAGTACTTC. As protein: CASSPTSGRGTYEQYF.

This chain links TRBV10-2 with TRBJ2-1, with unresolved D. V was clipped by 6 bases and J by 6 bases, with 6 bases between them. The CDR3 loop spans 11 amino acids. Germline CDR1 and CDR2: WSHSY and SAAADI. The CDR3, as DNA: TGCGCCAGCAGCGTCCTCAATGAGCAGTTCTTC. It codes for CASSVLNEQFF.

This clonotype has ten or more counts. V and J are TRBV5-1 and TRBJ2-3, with TRBD1 identical over 8 bases. From germline, CDR1 is SGHRS and CDR2 YFSETQ. The CDR3 is 14 amino acids. Trimming removed 4 bases from V and 1 base from J; junction bases left unmatched: 2. CDR3 sequence (DNA): TGCGCCAGCAGCGCGGGACAGGGCACAGATACGCAGTATTTT. This translates into CASSAGQGTDTQYF.

This chain connects TRBV20-1 to TRBJ2-7; 7 positions agree with TRBD1. The germline CDR1 and CDR2 sequences are DFQATT and SNEGSKA (reference sequence). V dropped 3 bases and J dropped 7; count of bases not matched to a gene: 12. The CDR3 is 14 amino acids. CDR3: CSASPVQGLGEQYF. The CDR3 bases are TGCAGTGCTAGTCCGGTACAGGGGCTGGGGGAGCAGTACTTC.

Remarks on this clonotype: Compared with germline, one end of the junction differs, possibly owing to a read error. The chain has TRBV7-2 and TRBJ2-4; D is possibly TRBD2 (6 bases). CDR1 SGHTA and CDR2 FQGNSA come from the germline V gene. This CDR3 comprises 14 residues. For the CDR3, the DNA is TGTGCCAGCAGCTTTCTTAGCGGTCAAAACATTCATTACTTC. It codes for CASSFLSGQNIHYF.

V and J are TRBV9 and TRBJ2-3, with 10 positions matching TRBD2. The CDR3 is 15 amino acids. Germline V CDR1 and CDR2: SGDLS, YYNGEE. Trimming at V came to 3 bases and at J to 3 bases, leaving 4 bases not matched to a gene. CDR3 in amino acids: CASSASGSGTDTQYF. The CDR3 DNA reads TGTGCCAGCAGCGCTAGCGGGAGTGGAACAGATACGCAGTATTTT.